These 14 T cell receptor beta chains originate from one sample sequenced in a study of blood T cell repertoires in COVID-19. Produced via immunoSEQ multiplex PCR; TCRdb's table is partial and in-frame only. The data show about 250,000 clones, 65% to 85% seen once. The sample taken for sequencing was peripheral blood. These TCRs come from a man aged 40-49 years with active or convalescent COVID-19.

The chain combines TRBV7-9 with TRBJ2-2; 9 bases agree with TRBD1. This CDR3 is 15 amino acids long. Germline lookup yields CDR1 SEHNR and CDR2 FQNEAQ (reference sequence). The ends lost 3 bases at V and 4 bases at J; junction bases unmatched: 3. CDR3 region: CASSLETGGTGELFF. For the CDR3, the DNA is TGTGCCAGCAGCTTGGAGACAGGGGGCACCGGGGAGCTGTTTTTT.

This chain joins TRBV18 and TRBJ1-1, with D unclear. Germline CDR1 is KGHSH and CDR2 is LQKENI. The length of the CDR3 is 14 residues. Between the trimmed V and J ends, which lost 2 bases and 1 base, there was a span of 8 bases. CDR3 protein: CASSPGWQNTEAFF. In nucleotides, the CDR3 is TGTGCCAGCTCACCAGGCTGGCAGAACACTGAAGCTTTCTTT.

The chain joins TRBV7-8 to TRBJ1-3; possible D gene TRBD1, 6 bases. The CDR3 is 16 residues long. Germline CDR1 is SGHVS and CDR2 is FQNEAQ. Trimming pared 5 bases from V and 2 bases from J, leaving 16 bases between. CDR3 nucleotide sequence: TGTGCCAGCAGCGGAGGGGCAGGGGCGACTGGAAACACCATATATTTT. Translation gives CASSGGAGATGNTIYF.

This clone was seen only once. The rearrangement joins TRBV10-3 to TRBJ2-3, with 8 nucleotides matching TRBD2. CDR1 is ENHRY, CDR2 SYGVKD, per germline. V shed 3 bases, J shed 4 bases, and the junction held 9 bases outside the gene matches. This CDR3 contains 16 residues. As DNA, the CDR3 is TGTGCCATCAGTGAATCCTTCGGACTAGCCCCAGATACGCAGTATTTT. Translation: CAISESFGLAPDTQYF.

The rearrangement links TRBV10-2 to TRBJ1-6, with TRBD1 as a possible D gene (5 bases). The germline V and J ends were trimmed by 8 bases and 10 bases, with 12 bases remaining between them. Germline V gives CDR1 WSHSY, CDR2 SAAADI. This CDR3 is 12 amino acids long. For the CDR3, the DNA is TGCGCCAGCGCAGGGATACGATCACCCCTCCACTTT. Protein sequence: CASAGIRSPLHF.

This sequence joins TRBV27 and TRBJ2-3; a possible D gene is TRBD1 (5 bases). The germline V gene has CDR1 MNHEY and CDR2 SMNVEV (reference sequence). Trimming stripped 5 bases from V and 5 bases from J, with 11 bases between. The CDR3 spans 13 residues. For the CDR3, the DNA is TGTGCCAGCAGTCAACAGGTATTAGATACGCAGTATTTT. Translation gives CASSQQVLDTQYF.

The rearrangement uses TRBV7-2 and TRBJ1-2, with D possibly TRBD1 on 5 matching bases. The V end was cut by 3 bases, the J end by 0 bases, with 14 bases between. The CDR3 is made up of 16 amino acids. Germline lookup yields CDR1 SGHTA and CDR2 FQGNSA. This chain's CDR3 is CASSLTVVEANYGYTF. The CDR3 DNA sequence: TGTGCCAGCAGCTTGACAGTGGTAGAAGCTAACTATGGCTACACCTTC. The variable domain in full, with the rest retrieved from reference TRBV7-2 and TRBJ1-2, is GAGVSQSPSNKVTEKGKDVELRCDPISGHTALYWYRQSLGQGLEFLIYFQGNSAPDKSGLPSDRFSAERTGGSVSTLTIQRTQQEDSAVYLCASSLTVVEANYGYTFGSGTRLTVV.

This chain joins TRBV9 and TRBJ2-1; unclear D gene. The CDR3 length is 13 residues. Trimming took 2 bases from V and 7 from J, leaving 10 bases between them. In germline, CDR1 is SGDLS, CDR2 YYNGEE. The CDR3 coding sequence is TGTGCCAGCAGCGTGTCTCCGGTAAATGAGCAGTTCTTC. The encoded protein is CASSVSPVNEQFF.

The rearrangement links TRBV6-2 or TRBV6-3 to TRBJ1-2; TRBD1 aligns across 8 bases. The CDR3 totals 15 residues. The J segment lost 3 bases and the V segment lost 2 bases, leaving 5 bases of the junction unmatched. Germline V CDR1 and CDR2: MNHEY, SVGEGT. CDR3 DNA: TGTGCCAGCAGTTACCCCGGACAGGGTGACTATGGCTACACCTTC. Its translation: CASSYPGQGDYGYTF.

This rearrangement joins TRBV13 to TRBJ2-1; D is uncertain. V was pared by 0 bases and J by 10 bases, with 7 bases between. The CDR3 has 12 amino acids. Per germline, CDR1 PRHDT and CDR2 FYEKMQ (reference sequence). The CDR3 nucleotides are TGTGCCAGCAGCTTAGGATCACTAGAGCAGTTCTTC. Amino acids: CASSLGSLEQFF.

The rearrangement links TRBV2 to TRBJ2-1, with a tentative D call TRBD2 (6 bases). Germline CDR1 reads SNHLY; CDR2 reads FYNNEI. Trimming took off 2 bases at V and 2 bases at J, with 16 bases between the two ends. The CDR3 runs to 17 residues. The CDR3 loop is CASSELGGAAAYNEQFF. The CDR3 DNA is TGTGCCAGCAGTGAATTGGGCGGGGCCGCAGCCTACAATGAGCAGTTCTTC.

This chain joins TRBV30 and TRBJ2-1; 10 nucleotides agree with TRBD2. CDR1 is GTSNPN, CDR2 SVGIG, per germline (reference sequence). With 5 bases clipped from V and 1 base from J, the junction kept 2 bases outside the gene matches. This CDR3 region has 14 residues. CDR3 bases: TGTGCCTGGGAGCGGGGGGGTTCCTACAATGAGCAGTTCTTC. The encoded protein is CAWERGGSYNEQFF. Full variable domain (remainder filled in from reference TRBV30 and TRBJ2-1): SQTIHQWPATLVQPVGSPLSLECTVEGTSNPNLYWYRQAAGRGLQLLFYSVGIGQISSEVPQNLSASRPQDRQFILSSKKLLLSDSGFYLCAWERGGSYNEQFFGPGTRLTVL.

CDR3 bases: TGCGCCAGCAGCCAAGATCTATCGTTCTACGAGCAGTACTTC. Amino acid sequence: CASSQDLSFYEQYF. The chain carries TRBV4-3 and TRBJ2-7; D is unresolved. The V gene lost 0 bases and the J gene lost 3 bases, with 9 bases spanning the gap. CDR1 is LGHNA, CDR2 YSLEER, per germline. The CDR3 is made up of 14 amino acids.

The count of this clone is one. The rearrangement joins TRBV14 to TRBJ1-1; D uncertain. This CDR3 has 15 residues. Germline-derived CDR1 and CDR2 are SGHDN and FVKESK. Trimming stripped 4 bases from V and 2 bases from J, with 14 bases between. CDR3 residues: CASSPLPSSNTEAFF. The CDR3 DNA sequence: TGTGCCAGCAGCCCCCTGCCCAGTTCAAACACTGAAGCTTTCTTT.